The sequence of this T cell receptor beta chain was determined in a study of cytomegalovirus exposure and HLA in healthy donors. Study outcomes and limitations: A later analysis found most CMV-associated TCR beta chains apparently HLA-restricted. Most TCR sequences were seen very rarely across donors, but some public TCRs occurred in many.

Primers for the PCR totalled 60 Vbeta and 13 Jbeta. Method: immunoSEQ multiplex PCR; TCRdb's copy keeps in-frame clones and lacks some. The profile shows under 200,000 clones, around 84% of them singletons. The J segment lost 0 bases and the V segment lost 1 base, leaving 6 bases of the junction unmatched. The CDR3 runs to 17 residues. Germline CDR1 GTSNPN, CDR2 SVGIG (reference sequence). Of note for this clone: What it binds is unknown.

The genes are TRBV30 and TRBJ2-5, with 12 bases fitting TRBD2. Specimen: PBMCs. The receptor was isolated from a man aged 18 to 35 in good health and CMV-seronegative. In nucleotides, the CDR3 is TGTGCCTGGAGTGATAGTGGACTAGCGGGGCACCAAGAGACCCAGTACTTC. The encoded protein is CAWSDSGLAGHQETQYF.